The clone carrying this T cell receptor beta chain was seen only once. Pooled samples include second doses given at about 4 or 12 weeks. The data were taken from a study of T cell responses to AZD1222 COVID-19 vaccine. Clones were sequenced by immunoSEQ multiplex PCR, and TCRdb holds only the in-frame ones, with some missing. This sample has about 120,000 clones; roughly 82% occur once, and the top ten carry about 27%. The receptor's source is an adult who received the AZD1222 COVID-19 vaccine. Sample: peripheral blood, taken 28 days after the second AZD1222 dose.

CDR3: CASSYPRAGSSYNSPLHF. As DNA, the CDR3 is TGTGCCAGCAGTTATCCCCGGGCTGGCAGCTCCTATAATTCACCCCTCCACTTT. The chain joins TRBV28 to TRBJ1-6, with no clear D. There are 18 residues in the CDR3. Germline V gives CDR1 MDHEN, CDR2 SYDVKM. The V and J ends lost 4 bases and 0 bases respectively, with 16 bases between them.